The next 13 T cell receptor beta chains were all read from a single sample in a study of blood T cell repertoires in COVID-19. Clones were read by immunoSEQ multiplex PCR, and TCRdb kept only the in-frame ones, dropping some. The data hold 100,000 to 150,000 clones, with around 89% observed a single time. The specimen sequenced was peripheral blood. These receptors were collected from a man between 50 and 59 years old with acute or convalescent COVID-19.

The CDR3 is CASTWGQANTEAFF. CDR3 DNA: TGTGCCAGTACCTGGGGACAGGCAAACACTGAAGCTTTCTTT. The rearrangement links TRBV19 to TRBJ1-1; 8 positions match TRBD1. The CDR3 is made up of 14 amino acids. Germline lookup yields CDR1 LNHDA and CDR2 SQIVND (reference sequence). With 7 bases clipped from V and 2 bases from J, the junction kept 6 bases outside the gene matches.

The rearrangement joins TRBV3-1 (or the pseudogene TRBV3-2) to TRBJ2-7; 9 nucleotides align to TRBD2. Germline values: CDR1 LGHDT, CDR2 YNNKEL (reference sequence). The ends lost 0 bases at V and 9 bases at J; junction bases unmatched: 9. The CDR3 runs 15 residues. As DNA, the CDR3 is TGTGCCAGCAGCCAAGAGGGGCTAGCGGGGACTGGGCAGTACTTC. Its protein is CASSQEGLAGTGQYF.

CDR3 nucleotide sequence: TGTGCCAGCAGCCTATACAGGGAGTCCGATGAAAAACTGTTTTTT. Residues: CASSLYRESDEKLFF. The V and J genes are TRBV5-6 and TRBJ1-4; TRBD1 might be the D (6 bases). The CDR3 is made up of 15 amino acids. Germline CDR1 reads SGHDT; CDR2 reads YYEEEE. V dropped 4 bases and J dropped 6 bases, with 16 bases sitting between them.

The chain combines TRBV7-9 with TRBJ1-1; D unclear. Per the germline V gene, CDR1 is SEHNR and CDR2 is FQNEAQ (reference sequence). V shed 1 base and J shed 11 bases, with 14 bases lying between them. The CDR3 is made up of 13 amino acids. CDR3 DNA: TGTGCCAGCAGCTTAGAGGAGCGAATTGCGGCTTTCTTT. It translates to CASSLEERIAAFF.

This chain uses TRBV20-1 with TRBJ1-2; tentative D call: TRBD1 (6 bases). Germline V lookup: CDR1 DFQATT, CDR2 SNEGSKA (reference sequence). CDR3 size: 11 residues. V lost 3 bases and J lost 8, with 10 bases in between. CDR3 loop: CSASKGDGYTF. The CDR3 region has the DNA TGCAGTGCTAGTAAGGGGGACGGCTACACCTTC.

This clone was recorded once. The V gene is TRBV2, the J gene TRBJ1-2; no clear D gene. The length of the CDR3 is 14 residues. Germline V gives CDR1 SNHLY, CDR2 FYNNEI. The ends were cut back, 5 bases at V and 8 bases at J, with 18 bases in the middle. The CDR3 sequence is CASSIVAQLSGYTF. The CDR3 nucleotides are TGTGCCAGCAGTATTGTTGCACAGTTAAGCGGCTACACCTTC.

This clone was observed a handful of times. The J gene is TRBJ1-5, the V gene TRBV5-1, with D maybe TRBD1 (5 bases). Germline CDR1 is SGHRS and CDR2 is YFSETQ. The CDR3 is made up of 15 amino acids. V was cut by 3 bases and J by 4 bases, with 14 bases left in between. The CDR3 is CASSSLGGGNQPQHF. The CDR3 DNA reads as TGCGCCAGCAGCTCACTTGGGGGGGGGAATCAGCCCCAGCATTTT.

This chain connects TRBV3-1 (or the pseudogene TRBV3-2) to TRBJ2-1; D might be TRBD2 (5 bases). Trimming cost V 4 bases and J 7 bases, with 11 bases left between them. The germline V gene has CDR1 LGHDT and CDR2 YNNKEL (reference sequence). The CDR3 runs 13 residues. The CDR3 coding sequence is TGTGCCAGCAGCCCCCGGACTCTTAATGAGCAGTTCTTC. Its translation is CASSPRTLNEQFF.

The V and J genes are TRBV3-1 (or the pseudogene TRBV3-2) and TRBJ1-2; D not resolved. V dropped 3 bases and J dropped 8 bases, with 13 bases sitting between them. The CDR3 spans 13 residues. Germline-derived CDR1 and CDR2 are LGHDT and YNNKEL (reference sequence). The CDR3 reads CASSQRGERGYTF. CDR3 nucleotides: TGTGCCAGCAGCCAGCGGGGTGAGAGGGGCTACACCTTC.

The rearrangement joins TRBV11-2 to TRBJ1-1; no definite D call. This CDR3 has 15 residues. The V gene lost 2 bases and the J gene lost 3 bases, with 13 bases spanning the gap. Germline values: CDR1 SGHAT, CDR2 FQNNGV. The CDR3 reads CASSLSSAGDTEAFF. The CDR3 DNA is TGTGCCAGCAGCTTAAGTTCCGCCGGGGACACTGAAGCTTTCTTT.

This chain joins TRBV11-3 and TRBJ1-2; 10 bases are shared with TRBD1. The CDR3 contains 14 residues. In germline, CDR1 is SGHNT, CDR2 YENEEA. Germline trimming cut 5 bases from V and 4 bases from J; bases unmatched to any gene: 4. Here the CDR3 reads CASSPDRGLYGYTF. The DNA of the CDR3 is TGTGCCAGCAGCCCCGACAGGGGGCTCTATGGCTACACCTTC.

The chain has TRBV24-1 and TRBJ1-2; D gene uncertain. The CDR3 totals 14 residues. V dropped 5 bases and J dropped 2 bases, with 11 bases sitting between them. CDR1 and CDR2 (germline): KGHDR, SFDVKD. DNA for the CDR3: TGTGCCACCAGTGGCCTCGGGGTGAACTATGGCTACACCTTC. Its protein product is CATSGLGVNYGYTF.

This clone was seen just once. V gene TRBV6-6 combines with J gene TRBJ1-4; D remains unclear. The CDR3 contains 12 residues. The germline gives CDR1 MNHNY, CDR2 SVGAGI (reference sequence). Trimming took 4 bases from V and 14 from J, leaving 14 bases between them. The CDR3 spells CASSSRGSTLFF. The CDR3 coding sequence is TGTGCCAGCAGTTCCCGCGGTAGTACTCTGTTTTTT.